Sequencing of this T cell receptor (beta chain) was carried out in a study of T cells in Graves' hyperthyroidism and ophthalmopathy. The diagnostic basis comprised clinical symptoms, serum thyroxine and TRAb, thyroid ultrasound and orbital computed tomography. This clonotype has only a few counts. Its antigen is not known. Regions amplified from RNA transcripts were the TCR beta CDR3 regions. Initially, a first-round RT-PCR of the TCR CDR3 employed the HTBI primer set. A single record per CDR3 protein comes from TCRdb applying MiXCR to the multiplex PCR reads. Seen here are under 550,000 distinct CDR3 sequences, approximately 20% observed once, and the top ten hold about 50%. Regarding the study as a whole: Ophthalmopathy was model-predicted a median around 6.1 months pre-onset. Ophthalmopathy cases were set apart from stable hyperthyroidism by a 13 V-J model.

The V end was cut by 7 bases, the J end by 4 bases, with 29 bases between. Germline V gene lookup returns CDR1 MDHEN and CDR2 SYDVKM. This CDR3 is 19 amino acids long. The receptor was isolated from a man in his forties with Graves' ophthalmopathy. Sequenced input: blood. The chain employs TRBV28 and TRBJ1-5, with TRBD1 as a possible D gene (5 bases). This CDR3 reads CASNLTPGPGLISNQPQHF. CDR3 nucleotide sequence: TGTGCCAGCAACCTTACACCCGGACCGGGACTCATCTCGAATCAGCCCCAGCATTTT.